This passage covers 2 T cell receptor beta chains from one sample sequenced in a study of T cells in Graves' hyperthyroidism and ophthalmopathy. It was RNA transcripts that yielded the amplified TCR beta CDR3 regions. An initial round of RT-PCR targeting the TCR CDR3 relied on the HTBI primer set. TCRdb called the multiplex PCR reads again in MiXCR, with one record for every CDR3 protein. The repertoire consists of more than 500,000 distinct CDR3 sequences, with roughly 15% occurring once and the leading ten covering around 28%. Sequenced sample: blood. Every receptor here comes from a woman aged 25-40 years with Graves' ophthalmopathy.

To note about this clonotype: The junction departs from the called germline gene at one end, perhaps through a read error. The chain uses TRBV7-2 and TRBJ2-2; tentatively, D is TRBD2 (6 bases). The CDR3 runs to 14 residues. Germline values: CDR1 SGHTA, CDR2 FQGNSA. The CDR3 DNA is TGTGCCAGCAGCTTAGGCAGCGTGGCCGGGGGGCTGTTTTTT. Translating it yields CASSLGSVAGGLFF.

The gene calls are TRBV28 and TRBJ1-5; 9 positions agree with TRBD1. This CDR3 contains 14 residues. V shed 7 bases, J shed 5 bases, and the junction held 6 bases outside the gene matches. The germline V gene encodes CDR1 MDHEN and CDR2 SYDVKM. CDR3 in amino acids: CASILDRGYQPQHF. CDR3 coding DNA: TGTGCCAGCATTCTTGACAGGGGGTATCAGCCCCAGCATTTT.